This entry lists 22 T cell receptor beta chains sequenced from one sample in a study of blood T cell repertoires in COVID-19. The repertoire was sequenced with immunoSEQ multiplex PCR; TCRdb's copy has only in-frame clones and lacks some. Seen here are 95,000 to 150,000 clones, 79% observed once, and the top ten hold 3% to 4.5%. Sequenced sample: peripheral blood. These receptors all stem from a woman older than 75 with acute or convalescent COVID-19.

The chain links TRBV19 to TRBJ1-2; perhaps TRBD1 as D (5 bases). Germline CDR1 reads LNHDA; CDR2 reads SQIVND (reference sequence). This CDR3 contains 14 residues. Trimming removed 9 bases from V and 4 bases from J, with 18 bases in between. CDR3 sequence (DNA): TGTGCCAGCCGTCTACCTCAGGGAATCTATGGCTACACCTTC. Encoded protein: CASRLPQGIYGYTF. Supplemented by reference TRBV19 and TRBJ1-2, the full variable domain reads DGGITQSPKYLFRKEGQNVTLSCEQNLNHDAMYWYRQDPGQGLRLIYYSQIVNDFQKGDIAEGYSVSREKKESFPLTVTSAQKNPTAFYLCASRLPQGIYGYTFGSGTRLTVV.

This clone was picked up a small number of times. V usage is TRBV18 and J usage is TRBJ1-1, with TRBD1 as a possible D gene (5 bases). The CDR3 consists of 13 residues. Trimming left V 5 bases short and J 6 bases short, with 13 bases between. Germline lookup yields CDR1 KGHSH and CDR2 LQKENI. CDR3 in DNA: TGTGCCAGCTCAGCCCCCGGGGGTGCTGAAGCTTTCTTT. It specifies CASSAPGGAEAFF.

This CDR3 is CATSRGRTSGEQETQYF. CDR3 nucleotide sequence: TGTGCCACCAGCAGAGGGAGGACTAGCGGGGAACAAGAGACCCAGTACTTC. The chain has TRBV15 and TRBJ2-5, with 12 bases identical to TRBD2. The CDR3 length is 17 residues. V shed 1 base and J 2 bases; nucleotides not matched to a gene: 5. Germline V lookup: CDR1 LNHNV, CDR2 YYDKDF (reference sequence).

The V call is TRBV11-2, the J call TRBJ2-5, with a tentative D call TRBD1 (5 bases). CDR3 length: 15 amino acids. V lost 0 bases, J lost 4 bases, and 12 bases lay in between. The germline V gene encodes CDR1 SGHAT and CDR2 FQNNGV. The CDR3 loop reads CASSLDFGARETQYF. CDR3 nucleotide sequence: TGTGCCAGCAGCTTAGATTTTGGGGCCCGAGAGACCCAGTACTTC.

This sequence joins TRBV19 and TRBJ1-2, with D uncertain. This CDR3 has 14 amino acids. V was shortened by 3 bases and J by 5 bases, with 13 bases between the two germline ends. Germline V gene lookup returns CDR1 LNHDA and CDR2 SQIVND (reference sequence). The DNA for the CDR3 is TGTGCCAGTAGTATCCTGGCAGGAAGGTATGGCTACACCTTC. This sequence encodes CASSILAGRYGYTF.

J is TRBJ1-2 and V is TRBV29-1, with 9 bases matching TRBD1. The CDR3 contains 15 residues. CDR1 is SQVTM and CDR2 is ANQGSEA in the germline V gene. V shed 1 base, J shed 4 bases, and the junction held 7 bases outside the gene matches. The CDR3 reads CSVEGWDRESYGYTF. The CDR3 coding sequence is TGCAGCGTTGAAGGCTGGGACAGGGAGTCCTATGGCTACACCTTC.

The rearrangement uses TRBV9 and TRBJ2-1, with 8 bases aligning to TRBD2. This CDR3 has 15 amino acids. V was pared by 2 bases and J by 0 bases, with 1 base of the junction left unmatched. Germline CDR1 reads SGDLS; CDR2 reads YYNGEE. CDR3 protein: CASSVAGGSYNEQFF. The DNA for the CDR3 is TGTGCCAGCAGCGTTGCGGGAGGCTCCTACAATGAGCAGTTCTTC.

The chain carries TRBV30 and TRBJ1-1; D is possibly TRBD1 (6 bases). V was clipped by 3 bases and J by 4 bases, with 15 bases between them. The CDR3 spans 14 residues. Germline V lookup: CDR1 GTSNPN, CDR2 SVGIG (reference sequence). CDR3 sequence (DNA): TGTGCCTGGAGACCAGGGGCGACCCTCACTGAAGCTTTCTTT. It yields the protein CAWRPGATLTEAFF.

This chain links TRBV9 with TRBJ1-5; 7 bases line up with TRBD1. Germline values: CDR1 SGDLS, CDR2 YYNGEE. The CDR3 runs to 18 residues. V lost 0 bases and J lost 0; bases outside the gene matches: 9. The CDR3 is CASSVGDSLGHSNQPQHF. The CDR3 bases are TGTGCCAGCAGCGTAGGGGACAGCCTGGGGCATAGCAATCAGCCCCAGCATTTT.

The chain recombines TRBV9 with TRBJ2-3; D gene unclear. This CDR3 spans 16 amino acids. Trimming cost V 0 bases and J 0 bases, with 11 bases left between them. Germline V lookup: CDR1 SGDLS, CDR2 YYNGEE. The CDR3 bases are TGTGCCAGCAGCGTAGATGGCAATCCTAGCACAGATACGCAGTATTTT. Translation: CASSVDGNPSTDTQYF.

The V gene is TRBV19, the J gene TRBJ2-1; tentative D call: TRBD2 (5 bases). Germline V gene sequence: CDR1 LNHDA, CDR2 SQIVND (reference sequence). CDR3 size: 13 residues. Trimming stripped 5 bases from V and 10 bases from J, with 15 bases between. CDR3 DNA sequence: TGTGCCAGTAGTGCTAGCCAGAGAGGGGAGCAGTTCTTC. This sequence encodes CASSASQRGEQFF.

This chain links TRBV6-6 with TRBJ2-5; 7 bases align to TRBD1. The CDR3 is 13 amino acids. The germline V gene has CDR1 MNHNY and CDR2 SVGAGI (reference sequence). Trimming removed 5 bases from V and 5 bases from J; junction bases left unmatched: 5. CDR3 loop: CASSLTGTETQYF. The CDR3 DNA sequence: TGTGCCAGCAGTCTGACAGGGACCGAGACCCAGTACTTC.

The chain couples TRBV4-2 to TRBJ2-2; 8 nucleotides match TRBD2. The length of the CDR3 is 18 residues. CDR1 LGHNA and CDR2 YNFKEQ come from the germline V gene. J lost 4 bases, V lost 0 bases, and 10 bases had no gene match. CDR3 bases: TGTGCCAGCAGCCAAGATTCCCGGGGGGGTTTGGGCACCGGGGAGCTGTTTTTT. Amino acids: CASSQDSRGGLGTGELFF.

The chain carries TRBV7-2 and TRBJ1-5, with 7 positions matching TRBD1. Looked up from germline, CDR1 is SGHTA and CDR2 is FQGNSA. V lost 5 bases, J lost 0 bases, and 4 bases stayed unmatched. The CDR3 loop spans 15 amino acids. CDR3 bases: TGTGCCAGCAGCCCGGACAGGAATAGCAATCAGCCCCAGCATTTT. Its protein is CASSPDRNSNQPQHF.

The CDR3 sequence is CASSRTGTNTGELFF. The CDR3 coding sequence is TGCGCCAGCAGCCGTACCGGGACTAACACCGGGGAGCTGTTTTTT. The gene calls are TRBV5-1 and TRBJ2-2, with a tentative D call TRBD2 (6 bases). This CDR3 is built from 15 residues. Per germline, CDR1 SGHRS and CDR2 YFSETQ. With 4 bases removed from V and 2 bases from J, the gap between germline ends came to 12 bases.

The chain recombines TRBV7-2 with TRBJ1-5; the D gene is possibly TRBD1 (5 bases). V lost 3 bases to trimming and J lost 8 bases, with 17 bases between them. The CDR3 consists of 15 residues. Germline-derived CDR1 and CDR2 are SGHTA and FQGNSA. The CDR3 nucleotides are TGTGCCAGCAGCTTGGCGGGACGGGACTGGGAGCCCCAGCATTTT. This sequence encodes CASSLAGRDWEPQHF.

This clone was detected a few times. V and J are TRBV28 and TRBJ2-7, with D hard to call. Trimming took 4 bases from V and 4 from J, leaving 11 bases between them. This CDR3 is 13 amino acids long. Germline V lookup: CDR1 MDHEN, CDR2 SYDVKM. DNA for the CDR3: TGTGCCAGCAGTTCCCCCCGAACATACGAGCAGTACTTC. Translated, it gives CASSSPRTYEQYF.

CDR3 in DNA: TGTGCCAGCAGCAAAGAAGGCGGGGGGGAGGATGAGCAGTTCTTC. This codes for CASSKEGGGEDEQFF. The V gene is TRBV21-1, the J gene TRBJ2-1; TRBD2 reflects the table's D call only, with no check against the DNA. TRBV21-1 is assigned pseudogene status. CDR3 length: 15 amino acids.

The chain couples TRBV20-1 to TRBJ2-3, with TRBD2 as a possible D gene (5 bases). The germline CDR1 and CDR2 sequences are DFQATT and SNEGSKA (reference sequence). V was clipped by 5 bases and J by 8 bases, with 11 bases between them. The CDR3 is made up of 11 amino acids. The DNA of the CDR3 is TGCAGTGCTTGGAGAGAGGGTACGCAGTATTTT. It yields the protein CSAWREGTQYF.

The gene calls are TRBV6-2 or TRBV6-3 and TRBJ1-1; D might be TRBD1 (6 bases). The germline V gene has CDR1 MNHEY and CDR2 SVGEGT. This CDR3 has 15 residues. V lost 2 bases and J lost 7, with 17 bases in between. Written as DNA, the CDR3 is TGTGCCAGCAGTTACGGGGGGGCGTTCGGGAATGAAGCTTTCTTT. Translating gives CASSYGGAFGNEAFF.

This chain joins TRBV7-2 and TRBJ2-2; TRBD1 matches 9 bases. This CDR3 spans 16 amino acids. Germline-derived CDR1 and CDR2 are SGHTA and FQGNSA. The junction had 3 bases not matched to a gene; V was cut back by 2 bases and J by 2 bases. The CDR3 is CASSLSGQGNTGELFF. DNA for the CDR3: TGTGCCAGCAGCTTATCGGGACAGGGTAACACCGGGGAGCTGTTTTTT.

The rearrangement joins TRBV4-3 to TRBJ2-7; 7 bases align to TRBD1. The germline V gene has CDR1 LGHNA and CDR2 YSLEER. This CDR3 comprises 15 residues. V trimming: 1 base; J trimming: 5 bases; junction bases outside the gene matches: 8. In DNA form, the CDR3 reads TGCGCCAGCAGCCAAGTCACAGGGGATCTCAACGAGCAGTACTTC. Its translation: CASSQVTGDLNEQYF.